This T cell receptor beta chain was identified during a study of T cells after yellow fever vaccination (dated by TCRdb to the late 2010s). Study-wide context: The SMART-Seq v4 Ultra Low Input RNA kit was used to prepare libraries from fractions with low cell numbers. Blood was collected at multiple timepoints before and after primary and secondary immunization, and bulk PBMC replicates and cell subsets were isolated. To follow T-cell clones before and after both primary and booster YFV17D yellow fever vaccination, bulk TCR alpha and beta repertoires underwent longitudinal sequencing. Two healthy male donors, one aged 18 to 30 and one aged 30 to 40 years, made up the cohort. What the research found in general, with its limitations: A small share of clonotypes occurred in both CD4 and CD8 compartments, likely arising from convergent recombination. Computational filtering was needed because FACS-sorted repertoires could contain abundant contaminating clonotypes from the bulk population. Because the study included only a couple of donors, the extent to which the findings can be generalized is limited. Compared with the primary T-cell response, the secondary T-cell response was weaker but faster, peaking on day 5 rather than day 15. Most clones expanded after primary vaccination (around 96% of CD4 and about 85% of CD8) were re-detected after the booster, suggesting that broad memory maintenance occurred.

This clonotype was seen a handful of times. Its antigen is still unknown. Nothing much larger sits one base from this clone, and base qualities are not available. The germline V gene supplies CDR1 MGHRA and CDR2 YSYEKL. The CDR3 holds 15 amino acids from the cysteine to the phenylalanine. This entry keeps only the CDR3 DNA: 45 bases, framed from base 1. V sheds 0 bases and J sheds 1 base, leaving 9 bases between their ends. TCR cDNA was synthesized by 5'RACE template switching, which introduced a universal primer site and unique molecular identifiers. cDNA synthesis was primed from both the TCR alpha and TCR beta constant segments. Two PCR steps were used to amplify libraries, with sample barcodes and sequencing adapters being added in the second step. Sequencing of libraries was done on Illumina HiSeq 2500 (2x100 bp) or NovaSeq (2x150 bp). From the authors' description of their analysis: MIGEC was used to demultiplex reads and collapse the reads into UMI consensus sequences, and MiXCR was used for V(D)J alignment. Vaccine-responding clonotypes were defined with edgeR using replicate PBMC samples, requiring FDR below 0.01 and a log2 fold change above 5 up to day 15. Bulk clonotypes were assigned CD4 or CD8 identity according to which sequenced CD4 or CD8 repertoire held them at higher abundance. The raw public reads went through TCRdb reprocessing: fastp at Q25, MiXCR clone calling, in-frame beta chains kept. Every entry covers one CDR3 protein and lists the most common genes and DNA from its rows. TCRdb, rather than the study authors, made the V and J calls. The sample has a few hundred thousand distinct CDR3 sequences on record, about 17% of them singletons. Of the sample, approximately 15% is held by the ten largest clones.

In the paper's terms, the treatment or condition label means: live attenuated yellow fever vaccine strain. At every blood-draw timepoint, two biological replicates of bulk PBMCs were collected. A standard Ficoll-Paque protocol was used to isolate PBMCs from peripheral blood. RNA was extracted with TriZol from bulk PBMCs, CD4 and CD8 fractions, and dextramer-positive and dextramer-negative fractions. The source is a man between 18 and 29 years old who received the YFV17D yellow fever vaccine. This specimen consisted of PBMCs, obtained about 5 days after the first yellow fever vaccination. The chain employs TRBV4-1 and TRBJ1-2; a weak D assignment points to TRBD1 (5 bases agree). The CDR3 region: CASSQDTQGNYGYTF. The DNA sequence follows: TGCGCCAGCAGCCAAGACACGCAGGGTAACTATGGCTACACCTTC.